This T cell receptor beta chain was recorded in a study of blood T cell repertoires in COVID-19. The wider study: The samples span acute and convalescent COVID-19 from the United States, Italy and Spain. In each case, the material was cDNA or gDNA derived from T cells, B-cell-depleted T cells, or PBMCs.

Study processing details: Estimation of nucleated cell counts relied on the amplification of reference gene primers. TCRdb's table, derived via immunoSEQ multiplex PCR, lists solely in-frame clones and lacks some. That table supplies the V and J calls and clone size; D and trimming were determined from the DNA. This sample has 250,000 or so clones, with roughly nine tenths found just once. V was pared by 0 bases and J by 2 bases, with 7 bases between. This CDR3 is built from 14 residues. Germline V lookup: CDR1 ENHRY, CDR2 SYGVKD. This receptor was identified in a woman aged 40 to 49 who had recovered from COVID-19. J is TRBJ1-2 and V is TRBV10-3; no reliable D call. Material for sequencing was peripheral blood. CDR3 nucleotides: TGTGCCATCAGTGAGTCGGGAGGGAACTATGGCTACACCTTC. Translation gives CAISESGGNYGYTF.